This TCR beta chain was documented in a study of blood T cell repertoires in COVID-19. At the level of the study: T cells, B-cell-depleted T cells, or PBMCs provided the cDNA or gDNA that served as material.

This clone was picked up one time. V lost 0 bases to trimming and J lost 2 bases, with 10 bases between them. Germline CDR1 is SGDLS and CDR2 is YYNGEE. The CDR3 runs 15 residues. In the original analysis: Quantification of nucleated cells was approximated via reference gene primer amplification. Sequencing was performed with immunoSEQ multiplex PCR; in TCRdb, only in-frame clones are kept and a portion is missing. D and trimming were read from the DNA, whereas the V and J calls and clone size are those reported in that table. This sample has about 440,000 clones, with roughly 90% found just once. The chain employs TRBV9 and TRBJ2-3; the D gene is possibly TRBD1 (6 bases). The TCR originated in a woman in her thirties with acute or convalescent COVID-19. The sample taken for sequencing was peripheral blood. CDR3 protein: CASSVEYRATDTQYF. The CDR3 nucleotides are TGTGCCAGCAGCGTAGAGTACAGGGCCACAGATACGCAGTATTTT.